Detailed here is one TCR beta chain. The Seattle patients joined while their infection was active and were tracked longitudinally afterward. Libraries were prepared by immunoSEQ multiplex PCR; TCRdb keeps only in-frame clonotypes and omits some of them. The sample has a few hundred thousand clones, 75% to 95% seen once; the top ten hold 2.5% to 3%. The CDR3 is 15 residues long. With 3 bases clipped from V and 2 bases from J, the junction kept 3 bases outside the gene matches. The germline V gene encodes CDR1 SGHTA and CDR2 FQGNSA. The entry originates in a study of blood T cell repertoires in COVID-19.

The specimen sequenced was peripheral blood. The chain employs TRBV7-2 and TRBJ2-1, with 8 positions matching TRBD2. This receptor was taken from a person in their late teens or twenties with COVID-19, enrolled during active disease. The CDR3 DNA reads as TGTGCCAGCAGCTTTACTAGCGGAACCTACAATGAGCAGTTCTTC. Protein product: CASSFTSGTYNEQFF.